The TCR beta chain described here comes from a study of T cell responses to AZD1222 COVID-19 vaccine. Whole-study results and caveats: Only six individuals given AZD1222 were seropositive at baseline. Compared with day 0, the breadth and depth of the Spike-specific TCR repertoire rose significantly after two doses of AZD1222. Of spike-specific TCRs, nearly half reportedly target regions left unmutated in variants.

The method was immunoSEQ multiplex PCR; TCRdb's version includes in-frame clones alone and lacks a portion of them. The sample has 120,000 to 150,000 clones; roughly 89% are singletons. Second-dose timings of about 4 or about 12 weeks were pooled. The CDR3 runs to 12 residues. The germline CDR1 and CDR2 sequences are SGHNT and YENEEA. The J segment lost 10 bases and the V segment lost 4 bases, leaving 6 bases of the junction unmatched. Turning to this clone: What it recognizes is unknown.

The source was peripheral blood, collected 28 days after the second AZD1222 dose. This chain uses TRBV11-3 with TRBJ1-1, with 7 bases identical to TRBD1. This receptor was obtained from an adult who received the AZD1222 COVID-19 vaccine. CDR3 in amino acids: CASSSDRVSAFF. The DNA for the CDR3 is TGTGCCAGCAGCTCAGACAGGGTTTCAGCTTTCTTT.